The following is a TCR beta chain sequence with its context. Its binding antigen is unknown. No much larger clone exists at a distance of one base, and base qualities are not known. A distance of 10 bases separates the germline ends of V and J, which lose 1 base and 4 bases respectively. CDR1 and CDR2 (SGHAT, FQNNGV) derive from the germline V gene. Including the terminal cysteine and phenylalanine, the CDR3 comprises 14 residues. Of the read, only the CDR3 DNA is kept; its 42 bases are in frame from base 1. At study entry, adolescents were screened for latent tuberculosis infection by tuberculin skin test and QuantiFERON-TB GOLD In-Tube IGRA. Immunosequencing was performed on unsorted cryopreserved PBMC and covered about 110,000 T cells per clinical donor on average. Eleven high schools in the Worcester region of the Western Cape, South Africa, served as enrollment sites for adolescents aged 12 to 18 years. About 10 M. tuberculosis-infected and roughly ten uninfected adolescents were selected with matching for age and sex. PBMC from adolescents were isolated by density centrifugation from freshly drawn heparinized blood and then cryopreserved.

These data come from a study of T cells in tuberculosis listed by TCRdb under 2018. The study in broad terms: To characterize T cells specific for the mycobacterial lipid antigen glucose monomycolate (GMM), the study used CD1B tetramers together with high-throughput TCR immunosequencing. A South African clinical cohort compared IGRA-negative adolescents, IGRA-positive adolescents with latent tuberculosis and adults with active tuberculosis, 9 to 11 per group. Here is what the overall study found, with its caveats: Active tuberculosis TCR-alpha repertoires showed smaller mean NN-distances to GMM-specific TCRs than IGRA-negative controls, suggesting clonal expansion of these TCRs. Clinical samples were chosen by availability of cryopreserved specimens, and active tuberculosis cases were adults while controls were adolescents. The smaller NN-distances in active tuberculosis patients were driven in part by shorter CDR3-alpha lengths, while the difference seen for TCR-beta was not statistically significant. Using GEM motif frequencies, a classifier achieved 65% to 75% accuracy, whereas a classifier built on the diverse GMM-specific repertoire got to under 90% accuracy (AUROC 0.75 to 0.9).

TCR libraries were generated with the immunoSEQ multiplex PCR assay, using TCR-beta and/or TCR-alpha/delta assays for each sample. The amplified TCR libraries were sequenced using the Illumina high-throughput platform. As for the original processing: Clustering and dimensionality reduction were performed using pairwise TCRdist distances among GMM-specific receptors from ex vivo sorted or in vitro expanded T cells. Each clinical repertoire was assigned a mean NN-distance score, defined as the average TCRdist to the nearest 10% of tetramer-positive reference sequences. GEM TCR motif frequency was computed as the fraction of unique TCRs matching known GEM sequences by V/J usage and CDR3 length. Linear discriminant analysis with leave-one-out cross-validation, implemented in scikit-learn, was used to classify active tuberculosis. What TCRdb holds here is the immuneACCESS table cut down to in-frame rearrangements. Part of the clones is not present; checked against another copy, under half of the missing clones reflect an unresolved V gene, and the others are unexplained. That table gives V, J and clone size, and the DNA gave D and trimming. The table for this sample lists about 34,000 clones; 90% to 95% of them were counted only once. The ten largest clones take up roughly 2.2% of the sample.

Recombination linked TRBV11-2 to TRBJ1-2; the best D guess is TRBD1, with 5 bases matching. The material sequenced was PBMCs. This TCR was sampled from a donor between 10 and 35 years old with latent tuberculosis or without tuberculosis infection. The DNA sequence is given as TGTGCCAGCAGCTTAGTCTTACAGGTCTATGGCTACACCTTC. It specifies CASSLVLQVYGYTF.